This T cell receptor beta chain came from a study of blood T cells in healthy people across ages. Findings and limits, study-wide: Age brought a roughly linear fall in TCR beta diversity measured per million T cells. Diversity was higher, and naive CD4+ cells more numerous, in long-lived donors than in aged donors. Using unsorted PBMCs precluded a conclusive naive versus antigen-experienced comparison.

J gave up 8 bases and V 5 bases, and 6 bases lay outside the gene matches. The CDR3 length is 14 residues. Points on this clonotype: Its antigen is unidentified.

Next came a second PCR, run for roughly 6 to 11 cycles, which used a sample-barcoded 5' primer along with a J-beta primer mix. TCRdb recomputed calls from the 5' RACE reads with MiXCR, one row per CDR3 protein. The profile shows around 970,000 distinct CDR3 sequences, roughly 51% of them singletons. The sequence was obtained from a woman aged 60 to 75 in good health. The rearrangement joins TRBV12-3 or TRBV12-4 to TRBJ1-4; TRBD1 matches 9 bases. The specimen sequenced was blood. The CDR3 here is CASSDSGQGEKLFF. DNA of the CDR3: TGTGCCAGCAGTGACTCGGGACAGGGAGAAAAACTGTTTTTT.